The present TCR beta chain was sequenced within a study of T cell responses to AZD1222 COVID-19 vaccine. Study details: Samples with a second dose at about 4 or about 12 weeks were pooled together.

Sequencing was performed with immunoSEQ multiplex PCR; in TCRdb, only in-frame clones are kept and a portion is missing. The sample includes roughly 91,000 clones, around nine tenths of them seen just once. Overall study findings and caveats: At 160-218 and 743-854, vaccine-associated CD4 TCRs were dominant, and they spanned spike. Most donors were white British and more were female, and clonal diversity was possibly underestimated. Unmutated regions of variants are reportedly targeted by nearly half of spike-specific TCRs.

A remark on this clone: Its antigen is as yet unknown.

V trimming: 4 bases; J trimming: 2 bases; junction bases outside the gene matches: 7. CDR1 is MGHRA, CDR2 YSYEKL, per germline. The CDR3 contains 15 residues. The receptor's source is an adult in good health. The specimen comprised peripheral blood, sampled on day 0 of AZD1222 vaccination. This chain uses TRBV4-1 with TRBJ1-1, with TRBD1 matching over 7 bases. CDR3 DNA sequence: TGCGCCAGCAGCCGAGACAGGGTCGGAAACACTGAAGCTTTCTTT. Translating gives CASSRDRVGNTEAFF.